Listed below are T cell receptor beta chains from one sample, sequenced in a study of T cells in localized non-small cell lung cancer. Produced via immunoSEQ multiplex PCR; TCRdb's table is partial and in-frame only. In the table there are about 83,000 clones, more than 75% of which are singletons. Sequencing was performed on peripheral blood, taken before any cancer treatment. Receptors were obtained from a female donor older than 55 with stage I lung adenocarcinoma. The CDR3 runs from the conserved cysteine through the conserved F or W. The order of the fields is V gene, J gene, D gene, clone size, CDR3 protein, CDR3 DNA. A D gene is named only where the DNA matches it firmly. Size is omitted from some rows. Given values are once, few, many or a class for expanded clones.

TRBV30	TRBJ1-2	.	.	CAWKPPGRRYTF	TGTGCCTGGAAGCCTCCCGGGAGACGCTACACCTTC
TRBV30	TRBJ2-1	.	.	CAWSGSVSHEQFF	TGTGCCTGGAGTGGCAGCGTCTCACATGAGCAGTTCTTC
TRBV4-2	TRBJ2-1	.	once	CASSQVQRLVTYNEQFF	TGTGCCAGCAGCCAAGTTCAAAGGCTTGTAACCTACAATGAGCAGTTCTTC
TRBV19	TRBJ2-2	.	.	CASSIREPGELFF	TGTGCCAGTAGTATCCGTGAGCCCGGGGAGCTGTTTTTT
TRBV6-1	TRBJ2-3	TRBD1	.	CASSEIIGGQGWKDTQYF	TGTGCCAGCAGTGAAATTATAGGTGGACAGGGATGGAAAGATACGCAGTATTTT
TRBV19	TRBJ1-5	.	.	CASSIGGGEPQHF	TGTGCCAGTAGTATCGGGGGTGGAGAGCCCCAGCATTTT
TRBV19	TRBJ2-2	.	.	CASSSGQFAGELFF	TGTGCCAGTAGTAGCGGACAGTTCGCCGGGGAGCTGTTTTTT
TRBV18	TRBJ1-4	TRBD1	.	CASSPLLRTGESPNEKLFF	TGTGCCAGCTCACCACTGCTCCGTACAGGGGAGAGCCCAAATGAAAAACTGTTTTTT
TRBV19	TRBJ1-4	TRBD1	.	CASSLGTGGSEKLFF	TGTGCCAGTAGCCTTGGGACAGGGGGTAGTGAAAAACTGTTTTTT
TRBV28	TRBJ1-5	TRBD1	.	CASSQMTGGLWANQPQHF	TGTGCCAGCAGTCAAATGACAGGGGGCCTATGGGCGAATCAGCCCCAGCATTTT
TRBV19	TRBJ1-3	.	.	CASSPRIGAGNTIYF	TGTGCCAGTAGTCCGCGGATAGGAGCTGGAAACACCATATATTTT
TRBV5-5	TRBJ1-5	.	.	CASSDSWDQPQHF	TGTGCCAGCAGCGACAGTTGGGATCAGCCCCAGCATTTT
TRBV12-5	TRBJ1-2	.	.	CASGLAPLIYGYTF	TGTGCTAGTGGTTTGGCCCCGCTTATCTATGGCTACACCTTC
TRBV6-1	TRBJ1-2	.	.	CAIKSSPGYTF	TGTGCCATCAAGTCTAGTCCTGGCTACACCTTC
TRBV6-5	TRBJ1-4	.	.	CASSQRTGGNEKLFF	TGTGCCAGCAGTCAAAGGACGGGAGGAAATGAAAAACTGTTTTTT
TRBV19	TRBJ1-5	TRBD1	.	CASSIGQGHNQPQHF	TGTGCCAGTAGTATAGGACAGGGCCACAATCAGCCCCAGCATTTT
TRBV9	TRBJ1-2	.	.	CASSASGRGGYTF	TGTGCCAGCAGCGCCTCGGGGAGAGGTGGCTACACCTTC
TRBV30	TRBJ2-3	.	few	CAWSVQSRGTQYF	TGTGCCTGGAGTGTACAGTCTAGGGGTACGCAGTATTTT
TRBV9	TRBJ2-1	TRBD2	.	CASSDGLAGVRYNEQFF	TGTGCCAGCAGCGATGGACTAGCGGGAGTCCGTTACAATGAGCAGTTCTTC
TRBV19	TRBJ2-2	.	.	CASTNGGTANTGELFF	TGTGCCAGTACCAATGGGGGTACCGCGAACACCGGGGAGCTGTTTTTT
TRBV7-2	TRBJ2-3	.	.	CASSLNRVTDTQYF	TGTGCCAGCAGCTTAAATAGGGTTACAGATACGCAGTATTTT
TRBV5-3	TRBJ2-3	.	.	CARRVTDTQYF	TGTGCCAGGCGGGTCACAGATACGCAGTATTTT
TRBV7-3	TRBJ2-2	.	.	CASSSTGITGELFF	TGTGCCAGCAGCTCGACAGGCATCACCGGGGAGCTGTTTTTT
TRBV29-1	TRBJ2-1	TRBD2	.	CSVEGYFGTSGNNEQFF	TGCAGCGTTGAAGGCTACTTCGGGACTAGCGGCAACAATGAGCAGTTCTTC
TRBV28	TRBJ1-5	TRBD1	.	CASSFPGTGGERDQPQHF	TGTGCCAGCAGTTTCCCCGGGACAGGGGGCGAGAGAGATCAGCCCCAGCATTTT
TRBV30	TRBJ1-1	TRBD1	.	CAWSVTQGQPSTEAFF	TGTGCCTGGAGTGTCACGCAGGGACAGCCTAGCACTGAAGCTTTCTTT
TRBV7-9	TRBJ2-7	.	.	CASSHLGRGAYEQYF	TGTGCCAGCAGCCACCTCGGCAGGGGTGCCTACGAGCAGTACTTC
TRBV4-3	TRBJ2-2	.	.	CASSQDDGNTGELFF	TGCGCCAGCAGCCAAGATGACGGGAACACCGGGGAGCTGTTTTTT
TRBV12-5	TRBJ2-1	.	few	CASGFQSYNEQFF	TGTGCTAGTGGCTTCCAGTCCTACAATGAGCAGTTCTTC
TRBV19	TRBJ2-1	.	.	CASSIDIYNEQFF	TGTGCCAGTAGTATAGACATTTACAATGAGCAGTTCTTC
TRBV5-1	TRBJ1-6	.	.	CASNRAGVGNSPLHF	TGCGCCAGCAACAGGGCGGGTGTCGGGAATTCACCCCTCCACTTT
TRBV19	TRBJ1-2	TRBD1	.	CASNPGTGIYGYTF	TGTGCCAGTAACCCCGGGACAGGGATCTATGGCTACACCTTC
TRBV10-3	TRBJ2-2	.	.	CAISVGTRTGELFF	TGTGCCATCAGTGTAGGCACACGCACCGGGGAGCTGTTTTTT
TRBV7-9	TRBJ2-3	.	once	CASSAGREDTQYF	TGTGCCAGCAGCGCAGGCAGGGAAGATACGCAGTATTTT
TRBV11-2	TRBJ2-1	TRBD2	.	CASSLGWGGDEQFF	TGTGCCAGCAGCTTAGGCTGGGGGGGGGATGAGCAGTTCTTC
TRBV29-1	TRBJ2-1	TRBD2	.	CSVGLAGAIEQFF	TGCAGCGTTGGACTAGCGGGAGCAATTGAGCAGTTCTTC
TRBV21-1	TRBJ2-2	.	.	CASSKGRFYANTGELFF	TGTGCCAGCAGCAAAGGTCGCTTTTACGCGAACACCGGGGAGCTGTTTTTT
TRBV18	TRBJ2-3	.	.	CASSPGLTVDTQYF	TGTGCCAGCTCGCCAGGCCTCACTGTGGATACGCAGTATTTT
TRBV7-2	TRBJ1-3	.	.	CASSLEWARNTIYF	TGTGCCAGCAGCTTAGAATGGGCCAGAAACACCATATATTTT
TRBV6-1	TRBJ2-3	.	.	CASSERGSGASTDTQYF	TGTGCCAGCAGTGAACGGGGAAGCGGTGCTAGCACAGATACGCAGTATTTT
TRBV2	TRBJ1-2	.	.	CASSYRQDYGYTF	TGTGCCAGCAGCTACCGACAGGACTATGGCTACACCTTC
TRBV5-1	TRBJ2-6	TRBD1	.	CASSQGVGGANVLTF	TGCGCCAGCAGCCAGGGGGTGGGTGGGGCCAACGTCCTGACTTTC